This entry lists 4 T cell receptor beta chains sequenced from one sample in a study of STAT3 mutations in large granular lymphocyte leukemia. These receptors are not linked to any known antigen. Broader study findings: In T-cell large granular lymphocyte leukemia, about half of patients showed multiple immunodominant subclonotypes.

TCRdb's table, derived via immunoSEQ multiplex PCR, lists solely in-frame clones and lacks some. Of tens of thousands of clones listed, about 94% are singletons. Sequences were obtained from peripheral blood mononuclear cells. Receptor source: a man aged 35 to 55 with T-cell large granular lymphocyte leukemia. Some clones in this sample may be carry-over from other donors' samples.

The chain links TRBV4-1 to TRBJ2-7; 8 positions match TRBD2. In germline, CDR1 is MGHRA, CDR2 YSYEKL. This CDR3 spans 17 amino acids. V lost 0 bases and J lost 7; bases outside the gene matches: 14. The CDR3 DNA reads as TGCGCCAGCAGCCAAGATGTCGCGGGTACTTTAGCGGGGGAGCAGTACTTC. Amino acid sequence: CASSQDVAGTLAGEQYF.

V gene TRBV29-1 combines with J gene TRBJ2-5, with D maybe TRBD2 (5 bases). The CDR3 totals 12 residues. Germline values: CDR1 SQVTM, CDR2 ANQGSEA. Trimming pared 7 bases from V and 1 base from J, leaving 10 bases between. CDR3 sequence reads: CSARGIQETQYF. Written as DNA, the CDR3 is TGCAGCGCTCGGGGAATCCAAGAGACCCAGTACTTC. The variable domain in full, with the rest retrieved from reference TRBV29-1 and TRBJ2-5, is SAVISQKPSRDICQRGTSLTIQCQVDSQVTMMFWYRQQPGQSLTLIATANQGSEATYESGFVIDKFPISRPNLTFSTLTVSNMSPEDSSIYLCSARGIQETQYFGPGTRLLVL.

This clone has only a few counts. DNA for the CDR3: TGTGCCAGCAGCGTTAGCGGGGGTAGTTACGAGCAGTACTTC. Protein sequence: CASSVSGGSYEQYF. The gene calls are TRBV13 and TRBJ2-7; 9 bases agree with TRBD2. CDR3 length: 14 residues. The junction had 6 bases not matched to a gene; V was cut back by 5 bases and J by 4 bases. Per germline, CDR1 PRHDT and CDR2 FYEKMQ (reference sequence).

The gene calls are TRBV5-1 and TRBJ1-1, with 7 bases matching TRBD1. The V gene's germline CDR1 is SGHRS and CDR2 YFSETQ. The V and J ends lost 4 bases and 4 bases, in that order; junction bases with no gene match: 10. The CDR3 covers 15 residues. DNA for the CDR3: TGCGCCAGCAGCACCGGACAGGTCTATATCACTGAAGCTTTCTTT. This encodes CASSTGQVYITEAFF.